A selection of T cell receptor beta chains follows, all from one sample in a study of blood T cell repertoires in COVID-19. Assay: immunoSEQ multiplex PCR; the TCRdb copy retains only in-frame clones and omits some. The sample lists 350,000 to 450,000 clones; roughly 90% were seen once. The sequencing input was peripheral blood. These receptors were collected from a man between 40 and 49 years old with acute or convalescent COVID-19. CDR3s include the opening cysteine and the closing phenylalanine or tryptophan. Fields, in order: V gene, J gene, D gene, CDR3 DNA, CDR3 protein. A D gene is named only where the DNA matches it firmly.

>TRBV27|TRBJ1-1|TRBD1
TGTGCCAGCAGTTTTTTTGGGGACAGGAACACTGAAGCTTTCTTT
CASSFFGDRNTEAFF
>TRBV7-9|TRBJ1-3|-
TGTGCCAGCAGGCCCACAGGGAACTCTGGAAACACCATATATTTT
CASRPTGNSGNTIYF
>TRBV4-1|TRBJ1-2|-
TGCGCCAGCAGCGAAGGGCCGCTTCGCTATGGCTACACCTTC
CASSEGPLRYGYTF
>TRBV5-1|TRBJ2-1|-
TGCGCCAGCCTCCTAGGGGGTGAGCAGTTCTTC
CASLLGGEQFF
>TRBV6-2/TRBV6-3|TRBJ2-2|-
TGTGCCAGCAGTTACTCGAGGGTCGGTACGAACACCGGGGAGCTGTTTTTT
CASSYSRVGTNTGELFF
>TRBV19|TRBJ2-1|TRBD2
TGTGCCAGTAGTTTTGGAGCGGGAGGGCCTTACAATGAGCAGTTCTTC
CASSFGAGGPYNEQFF
>TRBV7-2|TRBJ2-7|-
TGTGCCAGCAGCTTAGTATCTCCGGGAAAAAGCTCCTACGAGCAGTACTTC
CASSLVSPGKSSYEQYF
>TRBV9|TRBJ1-5|-
TGTGCCAGCAGCGCCGTCGAGGGTCAGCCCCAGCATTTT
CASSAVEGQPQHF
>TRBV19|TRBJ1-6|-
TGTGCCAGTAGTTCAGGGGATCGGTATAATTCACCCCTCCACTTT
CASSSGDRYNSPLHF
>TRBV6-6|TRBJ2-7|TRBD1
TGTGCCAGCAGTACAATCGGGACAGGGGGCAACTACGAGCAGTACTTC
CASSTIGTGGNYEQYF